This T cell receptor beta chain was captured in a study of blood T cell repertoires in COVID-19. Study-level information: T cells, B-cell-depleted T cells, or PBMCs provided the cDNA or gDNA that served as material.

TCRdb's table, derived via immunoSEQ multiplex PCR, lists solely in-frame clones and lacks some. The table lists about 14,000 clones, over 80% of them singletons, with roughly 32% in the top ten. CDR3 length: 14 residues. Trimming stripped 4 bases from V and 8 bases from J, with 14 bases between. Germline lookup yields CDR1 WNHNN and CDR2 SYGVQD (reference sequence). Sequenced sample: peripheral blood. The sequence was obtained from a man aged 45-65 years with active COVID-19. V gene TRBV10-1 combines with J gene TRBJ1-4; a possible D gene is TRBD1 (6 bases). The CDR3 region is CASSAAGEGEKLFF. In DNA form, the CDR3 reads TGCGCCAGCAGTGCCGCAGGGGAAGGGGAAAAACTGTTTTTT.